This T cell receptor beta chain is from a study of blood T cell repertoires in COVID-19. At the level of the study: Spain, Italy and the United States supplied samples that represented acute and convalescent COVID-19.

V lost 7 bases and J lost 3; bases outside the gene matches: 22. Per germline, CDR1 SGHRS and CDR2 YFSETQ. This CDR3 has 19 amino acids. Authors' data handling: Reference gene primer amplification gave estimated nucleated cell counts. TCRdb keeps only in-frame clones here, not all; method: immunoSEQ multiplex PCR. Clone size and V and J calls were adopted from that table, with D and trimming inferred from the DNA. The data show about 150,000 clones, approximately 78% seen once. Sequenced sample: peripheral blood. V is TRBV5-1 and J is TRBJ1-3; 7 bases match TRBD1. The source is an elderly man with acute or convalescent COVID-19. Written as DNA, the CDR3 is TGCGCCAGCCGACCCAACGACAGGGCAGTATTCTCTGGTGGAAACACCATATATTTT. Residues: CASRPNDRAVFSGGNTIYF.